This T cell receptor beta chain is drawn from a study of blood T cell dynamics during melanoma immunotherapy. The CDR3 is made up of 11 amino acids. Germline CDR1 SQVTM, CDR2 ANQGSEA. Trimming left V 7 bases short and J 10 bases short, with 14 bases between. Time point reported: pre-treatment baseline. This table comes from immunoSEQ multiplex PCR, and its TCRdb copy is limited to in-frame clones, with some not included. Found here are roughly 16,000 clones, approximately 90% of them singletons; the top ten hold 1.5% to 2%. Source: blood, taken from a patient treated with checkpoint blockade. This receptor was obtained from a human donor with melanoma. The rearrangement links TRBV29-1 to TRBJ2-1; D uncertain. The CDR3 is CSAQAPAEQFF. CDR3 DNA: TGCAGCGCCCAAGCCCCAGCGGAGCAGTTCTTC.